The clone carrying this T cell receptor (beta chain) was detected only a few times. What it recognizes is unknown. From the 5' RACE reads, TCRdb called clonotypes with MiXCR, one entry per CDR3 protein. The sample records around 770,000 distinct CDR3 sequences, 15% to 20% being singletons. The sample originates from a study of CD8 T cells in ankylosing spondylitis. Study outcomes and limitations: As reported, disease-linked clones showed significant enrichment in matched ankylosing spondylitis synovial fluid. One TCR beta motif, made up of roughly eight highly homologous variants, appeared characteristic of ankylosing spondylitis blood.

Trimming shortened V by 12 bases and J by 4 bases, and 16 bases separated the two germline ends. Germline assignment: CDR1 KGHDR and CDR2 SFDVKD. There are 13 residues in the CDR3. The specimen sequenced was blood, either unsorted or a sorted T cell fraction (not recorded which). This chain joins TRBV24-1 and TRBJ2-3; possibly TRBD2 for D (7 bases). This sequence originates from a male donor with ankylosing spondylitis. The CDR3 DNA reads as TGTGCCGCCGTGGCGGGGGCGGCAGATACGCAGTATTTT. Translating gives CAAVAGAADTQYF.